These T cell receptor beta chains were read from a single sample in a study of PD-1 blockade in mismatch repair-deficient tumors. Clones were read by immunoSEQ multiplex PCR, and TCRdb kept only the in-frame ones, dropping some. Of around 120,000 clones in the sample, around nine tenths were seen once. Sequenced material: peripheral blood, taken just over 70 weeks after starting pembrolizumab. These receptors came from an adult with mismatch repair-deficient cancer. The CDR3 runs from the conserved cysteine through the conserved F or W. A D gene is named only where the DNA matches it firmly. Only some rows state a clone size, as once, few, many or a class for expanded clones.

size	V	J	D	DNA	CDR3
-	TRBV4-1	TRBJ1-3	-	TGCGCCAGCAGCCCCCTATCGACCCTATCCAGAAACACCATATATTTT	CASSPLSTLSRNTIYF
-	TRBV10-1	TRBJ2-7	-	TGCGCCAGCAGTGAGCGGTCAGGAAGAACCTACGAGCAGTACTTC	CASSERSGRTYEQYF
-	TRBV28	TRBJ2-5	-	TGTGCCAGCAGTTTTCAGGGTAGCCGGGACCAAGAGACCCAGTACTTC	CASSFQGSRDQETQYF
-	TRBV4-1	TRBJ1-3	-	TGCGCCAGCAGCCAAGGAAGGGCTACTGGAAACACCATATATTTT	CASSQGRATGNTIYF
-	TRBV6-5	TRBJ1-1	-	TGTGCCAGCAGTTACCGTACTACGCCGACTGAAGCTTTCTTT	CASSYRTTPTEAFF
-	TRBV4-1	TRBJ2-5	TRBD2	TGCGCCAGCAGCCTAGGGACTAGCGGGAGACGAGAGACCCAGTACTTC	CASSLGTSGRRETQYF
-	TRBV27	TRBJ2-2	-	TGTGCCAGCAGTTTTTGGGGACTCACCGGGGAGCTGTTTTTT	CASSFWGLTGELFF
-	TRBV19	TRBJ2-7	TRBD2	TGTGCCAGTAGTAGGGCGGGAGGAATTTACGAGCAGTACTTC	CASSRAGGIYEQYF
-	TRBV18	TRBJ2-2	-	TGTGCCAGCTCACAGGATCCTATCAACACCGGGGAGCTGTTTTTT	CASSQDPINTGELFF
-	TRBV29-1	TRBJ1-2	-	TGCAGCGCTAAAAGTACTAACTATGGCTACACCTTC	CSAKSTNYGYTF
-	TRBV5-6	TRBJ2-2	-	TGTGCCAGCAGCTTGTCCCCCGGGGAGCTGTTTTTT	CASSLSPGELFF
-	TRBV4-1	TRBJ2-2	-	TGCGCCAGCAGCCAGATCAGCGTTTCAGCCGGGGAGCTGTTTTTT	CASSQISVSAGELFF
-	TRBV7-2	TRBJ2-2	-	TGTGCCAGCAGCCTCGCGCGAGCTCCAACCGGGGAGCTGTTTTTT	CASSLARAPTGELFF
-	TRBV20-1	TRBJ2-2	-	TGCAGTGCTCGGGAAGGCGGGGAGCTGTTTTTT	CSAREGGELFF
-	TRBV27	TRBJ2-4	TRBD1	TGTGCCAGCAGTTTAAGAAGGGACAGGGAGGGGGTGGTCAAAAACATTCAGTACTTC	CASSLRRDREGVVKNIQYF
-	TRBV5-1	TRBJ2-7	-	TGCGCCAGCAGCTTGGTGGCAGGGGGGATGAACTCCTACGAGCAGTACTTC	CASSLVAGGMNSYEQYF
-	TRBV7-6	TRBJ2-5	TRBD2	TGTGCCAGCAGCTTCTCCAGCGGGGGGTACCAAGAGACCCAGTACTTC	CASSFSSGGYQETQYF
once	TRBV9	TRBJ2-6	-	TGTGCCAGCAGCTCCGGGCCCCGCACCGGGGCCAACGTCCTGACTTTC	CASSSGPRTGANVLTF
-	TRBV5-1	TRBJ2-7	-	TGCGCCAGCAGCCCAGACACTAGTTGGGAGCAGTACTTC	CASSPDTSWEQYF
-	TRBV13	TRBJ2-2	-	TGTGCCAGCAGCTTAGGGGTCCCCGGGGAGCTGTTTTTT	CASSLGVPGELFF
-	TRBV11-2	TRBJ2-2	TRBD2	TGTGCCAGCAGCCGGTATCTAGCGGGAGGTCACGGGGAGCTGTTTTTT	CASSRYLAGGHGELFF
-	TRBV6-5	TRBJ2-7	-	TGTGCCAGCAGTGTGGGGTACGAGCAGTACTTC	CASSVGYEQYF
-	TRBV5-4	TRBJ2-7	-	TGTGCCAGCAGCCTGGGGGGATCCGAGCAGTACTTC	CASSLGGSEQYF
-	TRBV5-1	TRBJ2-1	-	TGCGCCAGCAGCCCAACAGGGGGGGCCTACAATGAGCAGTTCTTC	CASSPTGGAYNEQFF
-	TRBV6-5	TRBJ1-1	-	TGTGCCAGCAGTTCAGGGCCGATTGAAGCTTTCTTT	CASSSGPIEAFF
few	TRBV7-7	TRBJ2-7	TRBD1	TGTGCTAGCAGCTTTGACAGGGACTACGAGCAGTACTTC	CASSFDRDYEQYF
-	TRBV28	TRBJ1-2	TRBD1	TGTGCCAGCAGTTTACCCCCCGGGACAGGGAAGGGTGGCTACACCTTC	CASSLPPGTGKGGYTF
once	TRBV30	TRBJ1-1	-	TGTGCCTGGAGTCATCTGGGCACTGAAGCTTTCTTT	CAWSHLGTEAFF
-	TRBV27	TRBJ2-1	TRBD2	TGTGCCAGCAGTCCCCCACCGGGAGGGCTGAACAATGAGCAGTTCTTC	CASSPPPGGLNNEQFF
-	TRBV2	TRBJ2-7	-	TGTGCCAGCAGTGAATCCCACGAGGGAGAGCGGGTCTACGAGCAGTACTTC	CASSESHEGERVYEQYF
-	TRBV4-1	TRBJ2-2	TRBD2	TGCGCCAGCAGCCATTCTAAGAGCGGGAGGGTTTATACTCCGAACACCGGGGAGCTGTTTTTT	CASSHSKSGRVYTPNTGELFF
-	TRBV10-3	TRBJ2-7	TRBD2	TGTGCCATCAGTGAGTCGACGACTAGCGTAACCTACGAGCAGTACTTC	CAISESTTSVTYEQYF
once	TRBV27	TRBJ1-2	-	TGTGCCAGCAGTTTAGCGGCAGGGAATAACTATGGCTACACCTTC	CASSLAAGNNYGYTF
-	TRBV27	TRBJ2-7	TRBD2	TGTGCCAGCAGTTCGGTGACTAGCGGTTACGAGCAGTACTTC	CASSSVTSGYEQYF
-	TRBV10-3	TRBJ2-1	-	TGTGCCATCAGGGGAGGACGGGACAATGAGCAGTTCTTC	CAIRGGRDNEQFF
-	TRBV4-1	TRBJ2-7	-	TGCGCCAGCAGCCCAGACCCGGGACACTACGAGCAGTACTTC	CASSPDPGHYEQYF
-	TRBV15	TRBJ1-5	-	TGTGCCACCAGTCGGGGGGCCCAAAATCAGCCCCAGCATTTT	CATSRGAQNQPQHF
-	TRBV6-6	TRBJ2-3	-	TGTGCCAGCAGTTACCCCAGACTAGTTTTT	CASSYPRLVF
-	TRBV10-2	TRBJ2-7	-	TGCGCCAGCTATGGCCCGGGGGAGGTGTACGAGCAGTACTTC	CASYGPGEVYEQYF
-	TRBV11-3	TRBJ2-5	TRBD1	TGTGCCAGCAGCTCGACAGGGGGCTTCGGAGAGACCCAGTACTTC	CASSSTGGFGETQYF
-	TRBV6-1	TRBJ1-2	-	TGTGCCAGCAGTTTTCAACGAGGCTATGGCTACACCTTC	CASSFQRGYGYTF
-	TRBV6-5	TRBJ2-7	-	TGTGCCAGCAGTTATAGTGGTAGGAGAGCCTACGAGCAGTACTTC	CASSYSGRRAYEQYF
once	TRBV5-6	TRBJ2-7	TRBD2	TGTGCCAGCAGCTCTACTAGCGGGAGGGCCTACGAGCAGTACTTC	CASSSTSGRAYEQYF
-	TRBV9	TRBJ2-7	TRBD1	TGTGCCAGCAGCGTAGGCGGACAGGGGGCAGGCGAGCAGTACTTC	CASSVGGQGAGEQYF
-	TRBV2	TRBJ2-2	-	TGTGCCAGCAGTGCCGATTTTAACACCGGGGAGCTGTTTTTT	CASSADFNTGELFF
-	TRBV6-5	TRBJ2-1	-	TGTGCCAGCAGTTTATTGCCAGGTTCGGACAATGAGCAGTTCTTC	CASSLLPGSDNEQFF
-	TRBV27	TRBJ2-7	-	TGTGCCAGCAGCTGGGGGAGCTCCTACGAGCAGTACTTC	CASSWGSSYEQYF
few	TRBV14	TRBJ2-7	-	TGTGCCAGCAGCCAAGTACGGGGGGAGCAGTACTTC	CASSQVRGEQYF
-	TRBV6-4	TRBJ2-7	-	TGTGCCAGCAGTGACTCAGAGGGAAAGCACTACGAGCAGTACTTC	CASSDSEGKHYEQYF
few	TRBV11-3	TRBJ2-1	-	TGTGCCAGCAGCTCCAAAGCCGACAATGAGCAGTTCTTC	CASSSKADNEQFF
few	TRBV2	TRBJ2-7	TRBD2	TGTGCCAGCACGCGTCTAGCGGCATACGAGCAGTACTTC	CASTRLAAYEQYF
once	TRBV14	TRBJ1-5	TRBD1	TGTGCCAGCAGCCACAAGACAGGGGGGGATTGTCAGCCCCAGCATTTT	CASSHKTGGDCQPQHF
-	TRBV13	TRBJ2-6	TRBD1	TGTGCCAGCAGCTTAGGAGACAGGGTGTTTGGGGCCAACGTCCTGACTTTC	CASSLGDRVFGANVLTF
-	TRBV27	TRBJ2-3	TRBD1	TGTGCCAGCAGTTTAAGGGACAGGAGCACAGATACGCAGTATTTT	CASSLRDRSTDTQYF
-	TRBV10-3	TRBJ2-7	TRBD1	TGTGCCAGCACAGGGGGCTACGAGCAGTACTTC	CASTGGYEQYF